This passage covers 5 T cell receptor beta chains from one sample sequenced in a study of siplizumab effects on memory and regulatory T cells. Sequencing used immunoSEQ multiplex PCR; TCRdb keeps in-frame clones, though not all of them. The sample carries about 50,000 clones, more than 85% recorded once. The sequenced material came from CD8+ T cells sorted from blood. These TCRs come from a human donor in good health.

V and J are TRBV19 and TRBJ2-1; 12 nucleotides match TRBD1. This CDR3 has 16 amino acids. V dropped 4 bases and J dropped 2; count of bases not matched to a gene: 3. Germline V gene lookup returns CDR1 LNHDA and CDR2 SQIVND (reference sequence). In DNA, the CDR3 is TGTGCCAGTAGTAAAGGGACAGGGGGCCCCTACAATGAGCAGTTCTTC. It specifies CASSKGTGGPYNEQFF.

This rearrangement joins TRBV5-6 to TRBJ1-6; D unclear. With 0 bases removed from V and 10 bases from J, the gap between germline ends came to 8 bases. CDR3 length: 13 amino acids. The germline V gene has CDR1 SGHDT and CDR2 YYEEEE. The CDR3: CASSLGFGSPLHF. DNA for the CDR3: TGTGCCAGCAGCTTGGGGTTTGGCTCACCCCTCCACTTT.

The chain couples TRBV13 to TRBJ1-1; D remains unclear. V was shortened by 5 bases and J by 2 bases, with 12 bases between the two germline ends. CDR1 is PRHDT and CDR2 is FYEKMQ in the germline V gene (reference sequence). The CDR3 has 14 residues. The CDR3 nucleotides read TGTGCCAGCAGCGGGATCGGGGTCAACACTGAAGCTTTCTTT. This codes for CASSGIGVNTEAFF.

In regard to this clone: Mismatch with germline at one junction end may stem from a read error. The V and J genes are TRBV30 and TRBJ2-1; TRBD2 is a possible D gene (6 bases). The CDR3 has 12 residues. CDR1 and CDR2 (germline): GTSNPN, SVGIG (reference sequence). The CDR3 nucleotides are TGTGCCCGTCAAGGGAGGAAGGGACTTCTTATCTTC. It is translated as CARQGRKGLLIF.

This rearrangement joins TRBV28 to TRBJ2-1; D remains unclear. CDR3 length: 15 amino acids. Per the germline V gene, CDR1 is MDHEN and CDR2 is SYDVKM. V lost 7 bases to trimming and J lost 8 bases, with 21 bases between them. CDR3 loop: CASTPQAAAWDEQFF. CDR3 in DNA: TGTGCCAGCACCCCCCAAGCCGCCGCGTGGGATGAGCAGTTCTTC.